A selection of T cell receptor beta chains follows, all from one sample in a study of cytomegalovirus exposure and HLA in healthy donors. Some clones are missing from TCRdb's copy, which holds only in-frame ones; the method was immunoSEQ multiplex PCR. The data contain 130,000 to 150,000 clones, 80% of them singletons. Sequenced: PBMCs. Every receptor here comes from a young man in good health and CMV-seronegative. Both conserved end residues are trimmed from each CDR3. Expanded clones get a size class; other rows say once, few or many, or leave the size out.

cdr3_aa: ASSLADRNEQF
v_call: TRBV5-1
clone_size: .

cdr3_aa: ASSSYGHNTEAF
v_call: TRBV7-2
clone_size: .

cdr3_aa: ASSLSGTNTGELF
v_call: TRBV2
clone_size: few

cdr3_aa: ASSYWASGGYEQY
v_call: TRBV6-5
clone_size: .

cdr3_aa: ASSPMGSSSYEQY
v_call: TRBV18
clone_size: .

cdr3_aa: ASSPGEDTEAF
v_call: TRBV7-6
clone_size: .

cdr3_aa: ASSPRWTGELF
v_call: TRBV19
clone_size: .

cdr3_aa: ASSLGARNNEKLF
v_call: TRBV5-1
clone_size: .

cdr3_aa: AWSVWEDRDHYGYT
v_call: TRBV30
clone_size: .

cdr3_aa: ASRPTGRSGNTIY
v_call: TRBV27
clone_size: .

cdr3_aa: AIRGQGDQPQH
v_call: TRBV10-3
clone_size: once

cdr3_aa: ASSPRLQGNEQY
v_call: TRBV27
clone_size: .

cdr3_aa: ASSQEKTSGGGELF
v_call: TRBV4-2
clone_size: .

cdr3_aa: ASSLVDKNYGYT
v_call: TRBV7-2
clone_size: .

cdr3_aa: ASSGTPLTETQY
v_call: TRBV28
clone_size: few

cdr3_aa: AWRQGLNQPQH
v_call: TRBV30
clone_size: .

cdr3_aa: ASSLLGGELF
v_call: TRBV27
clone_size: .

cdr3_aa: ASSPTHPSMAEQY
v_call: TRBV7-2
clone_size: .

cdr3_aa: ASSGGQAINYGYT
v_call: TRBV2
clone_size: .

cdr3_aa: ASSIGTGQEQY
v_call: TRBV27
clone_size: .

cdr3_aa: ASSLQGARGYT
v_call: TRBV7-9
clone_size: .

cdr3_aa: ASSTSGTGDRGYT
v_call: TRBV7-9
clone_size: .

cdr3_aa: ASSLMGGRTYEQY
v_call: TRBV5-4
clone_size: .

cdr3_aa: ATSRNSGVMNTEAF
v_call: TRBV15
clone_size: .

cdr3_aa: ASSVGTSGLSVPKNIQY
v_call: TRBV5-1
clone_size: .

cdr3_aa: ASSSRDSEGNTEAF
v_call: TRBV5-1
clone_size: many

cdr3_aa: ATAPLAGVGNEQF
v_call: TRBV10-3
clone_size: .

cdr3_aa: ASSLPPYEQY
v_call: TRBV5-1
clone_size: .

cdr3_aa: ASSSPGITEAF
v_call: TRBV21-1
clone_size: .

cdr3_aa: AISVHSTNEKLF
v_call: TRBV10-3
clone_size: .

cdr3_aa: AWSSEGGQGGTAQPQN
v_call: TRBV30
clone_size: .

cdr3_aa: ASFQQGGTEAF
v_call: TRBV5-1
clone_size: .

cdr3_aa: ASSRDGASGSGLF
v_call: TRBV5-1
clone_size: .

cdr3_aa: ASRMTGVGNTIY
v_call: TRBV5-6
clone_size: .

cdr3_aa: ASSLTGVANYGYT
v_call: TRBV27
clone_size: .

cdr3_aa: ASRQEIMNTEAF
v_call: TRBV2
clone_size: .

cdr3_aa: ASQGQADTQY
v_call: TRBV11-2
clone_size: .

cdr3_aa: ASSTGTEYNEQF
v_call: TRBV5-1
clone_size: .

cdr3_aa: ASSLLRADEKLF
v_call: TRBV28
clone_size: .

cdr3_aa: SVEDGQLNEKLF
v_call: TRBV29-1
clone_size: .

cdr3_aa: ASGWRRGNGYT
v_call: TRBV11-2
clone_size: .

cdr3_aa: ASSLLGRHQETQY
v_call: TRBV27
clone_size: .

cdr3_aa: ASSSDRGQPQH
v_call: TRBV5-1
clone_size: .

cdr3_aa: ASSGTGTRSLPGELF
v_call: TRBV5-4
clone_size: .